Listed here are 21 T cell receptor beta chains from one sample, sequenced in a study of blood T cell repertoires in COVID-19 (dated by TCRdb to the early 2020s). Receptor libraries were prepared by the immunoSEQ multiplex PCR assay. Sourced from immuneACCESS, this table was stored by TCRdb with only in-frame sequences that have V and J called. A share of the clones is absent; for the studies checked, an unresolved V gene accounts for under half, and the remainder has no known explanation. The sample data list more than 95,000 clones, and 60% to 80% of these were observed just once. 5.5% to 7.5% of the sample lies in the top ten. The sequenced material came from peripheral blood. Receptors were obtained from an elderly man with COVID-19, enrolled during active disease.

The V and J genes are TRBV3-1 (or the pseudogene TRBV3-2) and TRBJ2-7; 11 positions match TRBD2. The CDR3 is 17 amino acids. J was trimmed by 2 bases and V by 0 bases; bases with no gene match: 6. Germline values: CDR1 LGHDT, CDR2 YNNKEL (reference sequence). The DNA of the CDR3 is TGTGCCAGCAGCCAAGAAACGGGACTAGCGGAGCCCTACGAGCAGTACTTC. As protein: CASSQETGLAEPYEQYF.

The chain joins TRBV27 to TRBJ1-6, with 7 bases matching TRBD1. The ends lost 4 bases at V and 7 bases at J; junction bases unmatched: 7. This CDR3 is 15 amino acids long. Germline loops: CDR1 MNHEY, CDR2 SMNVEV (reference sequence). This CDR3 is CASSSEQGRNSPLHF. CDR3 bases: TGTGCCAGCAGTTCCGAACAGGGGCGGAATTCACCCCTCCACTTT.

J is TRBJ1-2 and V is TRBV5-1; unclear D gene. Germline-derived CDR1 and CDR2 are SGHRS and YFSETQ. CDR3 length: 15 residues. V was cut by 4 bases and J by 3 bases, with 16 bases left in between. The CDR3 DNA reads TGCGCCAGCAGCCCGACCCTGGGCGACGACTATGGCTACACCTTC. As protein: CASSPTLGDDYGYTF.

This clone occurred once. V and J are TRBV19 and TRBJ1-2; D is undetermined. V lost 0 bases to trimming and J lost 4 bases, with 9 bases between them. Germline CDR1 LNHDA, CDR2 SQIVND (reference sequence). The CDR3 is 14 amino acids. This chain's CDR3 is CASSIESRRYGYTF. In DNA form, the CDR3 reads TGTGCCAGTAGTATAGAGAGCAGGCGCTATGGCTACACCTTC.

The chain couples TRBV3-1 (or the pseudogene TRBV3-2) to TRBJ1-5; no reliable D call. Germline lookup yields CDR1 LGHDT and CDR2 YNNKEL (reference sequence). Trimming left V 4 bases short and J 9 bases short, with 10 bases between. The CDR3 is 12 residues long. The chain's CDR3 is CASSPVGGPQHF. The CDR3 region has the DNA TGTGCCAGCAGCCCTGTAGGCGGGCCCCAGCATTTT.

This clone was detected a few times. This chain uses TRBV2 with TRBJ2-1; TRBD2 agrees at 12 bases. Germline assignment: CDR1 SNHLY and CDR2 FYNNEI. The CDR3 is made up of 18 amino acids. V trimming: 4 bases; J trimming: 2 bases; junction bases outside the gene matches: 9. This chain's CDR3 is CASSGPSGRARAYNEQFF. As DNA, the CDR3 is TGTGCCAGCAGTGGTCCTAGCGGGAGGGCAAGGGCCTACAATGAGCAGTTCTTC.

The chain couples TRBV6-6 to TRBJ2-7, with TRBD1 matching 10 bases. The V gene end was trimmed by 4 bases and the J gene end by 11 bases; junction bases not matched to a gene: 8. Germline CDR1 reads MNHNY; CDR2 reads SVGAGI (reference sequence). This CDR3 has 13 amino acids. CDR3 DNA: TGTGCCAGCAGTTCCTCCGGGACAGGGGTTGAGTACTTC. This encodes CASSSSGTGVEYF.

This clone has only one observation. The chain combines TRBV28 with TRBJ2-1; possibly TRBD2 for D (7 bases). V was cut by 2 bases and J by 7 bases, with 12 bases left in between. In germline, CDR1 is MDHEN, CDR2 SYDVKM. The CDR3 is 14 residues long. The CDR3 region has the DNA TGTGCCAGCAGTTTACAGGGGAGGGGAAATGAGCAGTTCTTC. Residues: CASSLQGRGNEQFF. The full variable domain, in which reference TRBV28 and TRBJ2-1 provide the parts outside the CDR3, is DVKVTQSSRYLVKRTGEKVFLECVQDMDHENMFWYRQDPGLGLRLIYFSYDVKMKEKGDIPEGYSVSREKKERFSLILESASTNQTSMYLCASSLQGRGNEQFFGPGTRLTVL.

The chain carries TRBV4-1 and TRBJ1-1; 8 bases fit TRBD1. The CDR3 has 14 amino acids. The germline gives CDR1 MGHRA, CDR2 YSYEKL. With V trimmed by 3 bases and J by 3 bases, 3 bases remained unmatched. The CDR3 region has the DNA TGCGCCAGCAGCCAGACAGGGGTGGACACTGAAGCTTTCTTT. Translating gives CASSQTGVDTEAFF.

The V call is TRBV4-1, the J call TRBJ2-7; 14 positions agree with TRBD2. This CDR3 contains 17 residues. Per the germline V gene, CDR1 is MGHRA and CDR2 is YSYEKL. The ends lost 4 bases at V and 0 bases at J; junction bases unmatched: 5. CDR3 sequence reads: CASSPGTSGSSSYEQYF. DNA for the CDR3: TGCGCCAGCAGCCCCGGGACTAGCGGGAGCAGCTCCTACGAGCAGTACTTC.

The chain has TRBV11-3 and TRBJ2-6; D is perhaps TRBD1 (5 bases). This CDR3 is 16 amino acids long. V was pared by 0 bases and J by 2 bases, with 8 bases between. Germline CDR1 and CDR2: SGHNT and YENEEA. Here the CDR3 reads CASSLDRVPGANVLTF. CDR3 nucleotides: TGTGCCAGCAGCTTAGACAGGGTTCCTGGGGCCAACGTCCTGACTTTC.

This chain links TRBV6-5 with TRBJ2-7; D is unresolved. Trimming removed 6 bases from V and 3 bases from J, with 9 bases in between. The germline CDR1 and CDR2 sequences are MNHEY and SVGAGI. This CDR3 is 12 amino acids long. CDR3 loop: CASSAAHYEQYF. The CDR3 nucleotides read TGTGCCAGCAGCGCGGCCCACTACGAGCAGTACTTC.

This chain connects TRBV30 to TRBJ1-1, with 8 positions matching TRBD1. The ends lost 0 bases at V and 4 bases at J; junction bases unmatched: 7. CDR1 GTSNPN and CDR2 SVGIG come from the germline V gene (reference sequence). The length of the CDR3 is 15 residues. In DNA form, the CDR3 reads TGTGCCTGGAGTGTAAGACAGGGGAGGGGCACTGAAGCTTTCTTT. Protein sequence: CAWSVRQGRGTEAFF.

The chain recombines TRBV28 with TRBJ2-3, with D maybe TRBD2 (5 bases). Germline V gene data show CDR1 as MDHEN and CDR2 as SYDVKM. The CDR3 extends over 15 amino acids. V lost 7 bases, J lost 1 base, and 15 bases lay in between. CDR3 in DNA: TGTGCCAGCAACAAACCGGGGTGGGGCACAGATACGCAGTATTTT. Its translation is CASNKPGWGTDTQYF.

This clone has at least ten counts. The chain couples TRBV29-1 to TRBJ2-1; 9 nucleotides line up with TRBD1. The CDR3 spans 14 residues. The trim removed 1 base at V and 3 bases at J, leaving 1 base unmatched. Germline CDR1 reads SQVTM; CDR2 reads ANQGSEA. The chain's CDR3 is CSVEGQGVYNEQFF. CDR3 bases: TGCAGCGTTGAAGGACAGGGGGTCTACAATGAGCAGTTCTTC.

The chain links TRBV2 to TRBJ2-2, with 8 positions matching TRBD2. The J segment lost 2 bases and the V segment lost 5 bases, leaving 4 bases of the junction unmatched. The CDR3 extends over 15 amino acids. Germline values: CDR1 SNHLY, CDR2 FYNNEI. DNA of the CDR3: TGTGCCAGCAGTTTAGCGGGACCTAACACCGGGGAGCTGTTTTTT. Its translation is CASSLAGPNTGELFF.

The rearrangement links TRBV29-1 to TRBJ1-1; perhaps TRBD1 as D (6 bases). Germline assignment: CDR1 SQVTM and CDR2 ANQGSEA. V gave up 8 bases and J gave up 7 bases, with 17 bases separating them. The CDR3 covers 12 residues. CDR3 sequence: CSIGSIGGEAFF. The CDR3 nucleotides read TGCAGCATAGGTAGCATAGGGGGTGAAGCTTTCTTT.

The CDR3 sequence: CSVEGGLAGGNDYEQYF. The CDR3 DNA is TGCAGCGTTGAAGGGGGACTAGCGGGAGGGAATGACTACGAGCAGTACTTC. This chain joins TRBV29-1 and TRBJ2-7; 16 bases are a match to TRBD2. Trimming removed 1 base from V and 3 bases from J; junction bases left unmatched: 6. Germline CDR1 is SQVTM and CDR2 is ANQGSEA. This CDR3 spans 17 amino acids.

This chain uses TRBV5-1 with TRBJ2-7; TRBD1 is a possible D gene (5 bases). Trimming removed 3 bases from V and 3 bases from J, with 19 bases in between. The CDR3 length is 16 residues. Germline V gene sequence: CDR1 SGHRS, CDR2 YFSETQ. The CDR3 protein is CASSSPASGRDYEQYF. Here the CDR3 DNA reads TGCGCCAGCAGCTCCCCCGCTTCCGGCAGGGACTACGAGCAGTACTTC. The whole variable domain, filled in from reference TRBV5-1 and TRBJ2-7, reads KAGVTQTPRYLIKTRGQQVTLSCSPISGHRSVSWYQQTPGQGLQFLFEYFSETQRNKGNFPGRFSGRQFSNSRSEMNVSTLELGDSALYLCASSSPASGRDYEQYFGPGTRLTVT.

V usage is TRBV6-5 and J usage is TRBJ1-6, with a possible D match to TRBD1 (6 bases). This CDR3 has 13 residues. Trimming pared 6 bases from V and 8 bases from J, leaving 11 bases between. Germline V CDR1 and CDR2: MNHEY, SVGAGI. CDR3 residues: CASSRDIDSPLHF. CDR3 coding DNA: TGTGCCAGCAGCCGGGACATTGATTCACCCCTCCACTTT.

This rearrangement joins TRBV5-6 to TRBJ2-7; 8 positions match TRBD1. The V gene end was trimmed by 3 bases and the J gene end by 3 bases; junction bases not matched to a gene: 5. This CDR3 has 14 amino acids. Germline lookup yields CDR1 SGHDT and CDR2 YYEEEE. CDR3 region: CASSWGTGGYEQYF. The DNA of the CDR3 is TGTGCCAGCAGCTGGGGGACAGGAGGCTACGAGCAGTACTTC.